Listed here are 6 T cell receptor beta chains from one sample, sequenced in a study of CD8 T cells in ankylosing spondylitis. TCRdb re-called the 5' RACE reads with MiXCR, one entry per CDR3 protein. This table has 200,000 to 250,000 distinct CDR3 sequences, 6% to 8% appearing once. Broader study findings: Seemingly characteristic of ankylosing spondylitis blood was a TCR beta motif consisting of several highly homologous variants.

What these receptors recognize is not known. Sequenced input: blood, either unsorted or a sorted T cell fraction (not recorded which). The receptors derive from a male donor with ankylosing spondylitis.

This clonotype was seen at least ten times. The rearrangement joins TRBV6-2 or TRBV6-3 to TRBJ2-5, with TRBD2 matching 10 bases. J was trimmed by 4 bases and V by 0 bases; bases with no gene match: 5. The CDR3 runs to 16 residues. The germline CDR1 and CDR2 sequences are MNHEY and SVGEGT. CDR3: CASSYSERGGPETQYF. In DNA, the CDR3 is TGTGCCAGCAGTTACTCCGAGCGGGGGGGCCCAGAGACCCAGTACTTC.

This clonotype was counted between two and nine times. This chain links TRBV27 with TRBJ1-2, with D hard to call. The V gene lost 6 bases and the J gene lost 6 bases, with 23 bases spanning the gap. CDR3 length: 16 amino acids. Looked up from germline, CDR1 is MNHEY and CDR2 is SMNVEV (reference sequence). The CDR3 protein is CASRPDFQPDPNGYTF. The CDR3 coding sequence is TGTGCCAGCAGGCCGGATTTCCAACCCGACCCGAATGGCTACACCTTC.

This clonotype occurred many times. The V and J genes are TRBV29-1 and TRBJ1-1; D ambiguous. Trimming removed 1 base from V and 10 bases from J, with 13 bases in between. Germline loops: CDR1 SQVTM, CDR2 ANQGSEA. The CDR3 has 12 residues. CDR3 residues: CSVEGSGLGAFF. In DNA form, the CDR3 reads TGCAGCGTTGAAGGGTCCGGGTTAGGAGCTTTCTTT.

In its sample, this clonotype was seen many times. CDR3 nucleotides: TGTGCCAGCAGCTTAGTCAGACCGAACACCGGGGAGCTGTTTTTT. This sequence encodes CASSLVRPNTGELFF. The chain recombines TRBV7-9 with TRBJ2-2, with D hard to call. The CDR3 is 15 amino acids. Trimming left V 1 base short and J 0 bases short, with 6 bases between. CDR1 is SEHNR and CDR2 is FQNEAQ in the germline V gene (reference sequence). Looking up the rest from reference TRBV7-9 and TRBJ2-2 gives the full variable domain: DTGVSQNPRHKITKRGQNVTFRCDPISEHNRLYWYRQTLGQGPEFLTYFQNEAQLEKSRLLSDRFSAERPKGSFSTLEIQRTEQGDSAMYLCASSLVRPNTGELFFGEGSRLTVL.

This clonotype was counted many times. The chain combines TRBV4-1 with TRBJ1-5, with a weak D call TRBD1 (5 bases). Between the trimmed V and J ends, which lost 4 bases and 3 bases, there was a span of 13 bases. Germline V lookup: CDR1 MGHRA, CDR2 YSYEKL. This CDR3 is built from 15 residues. Here the CDR3 reads CASSPGGVDNQPQHF. The CDR3 bases are TGCGCCAGCAGCCCCGGGGGGGTCGACAATCAGCCCCAGCATTTT.

This clonotype occurred many times. This chain uses TRBV29-1 with TRBJ2-1; 8 nucleotides agree with TRBD2. J lost 0 bases, V lost 4 bases, and 8 bases had no gene match. In germline, CDR1 is SQVTM, CDR2 ANQGSEA. This CDR3 contains 16 residues. The CDR3 loop is CSVVDGSGSSYNEQFF. CDR3 coding DNA: TGCAGCGTTGTAGACGGAAGCGGGAGCTCCTACAATGAGCAGTTCTTC.